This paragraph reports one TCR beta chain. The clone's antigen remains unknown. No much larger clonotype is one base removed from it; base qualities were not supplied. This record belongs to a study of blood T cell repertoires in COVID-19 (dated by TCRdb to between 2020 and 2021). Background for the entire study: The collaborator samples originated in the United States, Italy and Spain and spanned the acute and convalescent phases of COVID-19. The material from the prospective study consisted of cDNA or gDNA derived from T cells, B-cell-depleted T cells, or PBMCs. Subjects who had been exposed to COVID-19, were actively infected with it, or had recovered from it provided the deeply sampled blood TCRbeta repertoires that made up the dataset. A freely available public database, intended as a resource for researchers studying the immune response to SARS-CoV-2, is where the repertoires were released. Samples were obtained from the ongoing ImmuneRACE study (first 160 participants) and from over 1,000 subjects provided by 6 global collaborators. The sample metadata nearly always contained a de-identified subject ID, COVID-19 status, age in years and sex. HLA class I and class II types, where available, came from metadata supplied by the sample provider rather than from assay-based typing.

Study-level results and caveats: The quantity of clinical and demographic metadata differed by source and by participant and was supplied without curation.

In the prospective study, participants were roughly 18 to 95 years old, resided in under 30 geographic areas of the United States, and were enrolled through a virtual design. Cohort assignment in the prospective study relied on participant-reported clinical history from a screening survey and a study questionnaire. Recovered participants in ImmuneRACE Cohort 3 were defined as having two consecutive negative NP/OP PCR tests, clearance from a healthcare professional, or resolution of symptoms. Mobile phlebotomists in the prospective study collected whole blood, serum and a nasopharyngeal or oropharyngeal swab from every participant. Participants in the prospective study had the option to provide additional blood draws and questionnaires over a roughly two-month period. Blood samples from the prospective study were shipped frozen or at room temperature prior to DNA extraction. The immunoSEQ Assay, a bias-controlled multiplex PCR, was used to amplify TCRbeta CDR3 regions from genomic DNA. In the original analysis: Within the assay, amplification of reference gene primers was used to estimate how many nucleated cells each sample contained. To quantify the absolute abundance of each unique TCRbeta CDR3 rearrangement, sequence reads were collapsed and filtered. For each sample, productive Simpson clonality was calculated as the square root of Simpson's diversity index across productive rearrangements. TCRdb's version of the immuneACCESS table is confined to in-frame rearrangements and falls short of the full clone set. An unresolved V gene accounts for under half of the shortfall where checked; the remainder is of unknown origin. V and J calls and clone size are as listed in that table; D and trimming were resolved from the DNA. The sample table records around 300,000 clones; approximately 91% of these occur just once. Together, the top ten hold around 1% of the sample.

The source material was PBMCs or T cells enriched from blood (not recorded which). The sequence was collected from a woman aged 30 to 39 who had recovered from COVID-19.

The DNA sequence is TGTGCCACCCGACAGGGTATAATCCCTAACTATGGCTACACCTTC. The resulting protein is CATRQGIIPNYGYTF. The chain is assembled from TRBV27 and TRBJ1-2, with 7 bases aligning to TRBD1. V has 10 bases trimmed and J has 0 bases trimmed; junction bases matching no gene number 11. The CDR3 spans 15 residues, from the cysteine through the phenylalanine. Just the 45-base CDR3 DNA is kept, in frame starting at base 1. The germline V gene encodes CDR1 MNHEY and CDR2 SMNVEV (reference sequence).